The sequence of this TCR beta chain was determined in a study of T cells in Graves' hyperthyroidism and ophthalmopathy. The CDR3 is 14 amino acids. CDR1 is PRHDT, CDR2 FYEKMQ, per germline (reference sequence). From RNA transcripts, TCR beta CDR3 regions were amplified. When the TCR CDR3 underwent first-round RT-PCR, the HTBI primer set was used. TCRdb re-derived calls from the multiplex PCR reads in MiXCR, one entry per CDR3 protein. Among about 350,000 distinct CDR3 sequences listed, roughly 19% were seen once. Note on this clonotype: At one end the junction does not follow the germline gene, possibly because of a read error.

Sequencing input: blood. The chain carries TRBV13 and TRBJ2-7; 7 bases match TRBD1. The receptor's source is a woman younger than 35 with Graves' hyperthyroidism. CDR3 amino acids: CVSSLGDSSYEQYF. Written as DNA, the CDR3 is TGTGTCAGCAGCTTAGGGGACAGTTCCTACGAGCAGTACTTC.